Listed below are T cell receptor beta chains from one sample, sequenced in a study of beta chain features in type 1 diabetes. Assay used: immunoSEQ multiplex PCR; TCRdb lists only in-frame clones, some missing. The table includes over 300,000 clones, approximately 8.2% detected once. The sequenced sample consisted of central memory CD4+ T cells from blood. All receptors derive from a woman younger than 30 in good health. Both conserved end residues are part of each CDR3. Clone sizes are given selectively: once, few, many, or a class where the clone is expanded.

clone size: NA
V gene: TRBV2
CDR3 protein: CASRKTSAGDTQYF

clone size: few
V gene: TRBV15
CDR3 protein: CATSYAGHGLGELFF

clone size: NA
V gene: TRBV10-3
CDR3 protein: CAISRDTFTYEQYF

clone size: few
V gene: TRBV7-6
CDR3 protein: CASSPGRGGTNEQFF

clone size: NA
V gene: TRBV19
CDR3 protein: CASRRQGNTEAFF

clone size: NA
V gene: TRBV28
CDR3 protein: CASTSTVLYEQYF

clone size: many
V gene: TRBV4-3
CDR3 protein: CASSQDVPGGANVLTF

clone size: NA
V gene: TRBV21-1
CDR3 protein: CASSKGLAGAPDTQYF

clone size: few
V gene: TRBV6-5
CDR3 protein: CASSARPTVGEQYF

clone size: NA
V gene: TRBV10-3
CDR3 protein: CAISESPGATGGGYTF

clone size: NA
V gene: TRBV5-1
CDR3 protein: CASSLANAAINEQFF

clone size: few
V gene: TRBV18
CDR3 protein: CASSPPLGGRGYTF

clone size: NA
V gene: TRBV21-1
CDR3 protein: CAGTDTQYF

clone size: few
V gene: TRBV6-1
CDR3 protein: CASGHTTEYEQYF

clone size: few
V gene: TRBV9
CDR3 protein: CASSVQGGTYEQYF

clone size: many
V gene: TRBV18
CDR3 protein: CASSFEETQYF

clone size: few
V gene: TRBV14
CDR3 protein: CASSHTKPSNYGYTF

clone size: few
V gene: TRBV7-9
CDR3 protein: CASSLAGTSGSDQETQYF

clone size: NA
V gene: TRBV28
CDR3 protein: CASSLPGHPNYGYTF

clone size: NA
V gene: TRBV4-2
CDR3 protein: CASSSRTSGNRVGEQFF

clone size: NA
V gene: TRBV29-1
CDR3 protein: CSVVLGSRDFQYF

clone size: NA
V gene: TRBV2
CDR3 protein: CASKGTRQSTGELFF

clone size: NA
V gene: TRBV6-6
CDR3 protein: CASRLTSGETQYF

clone size: many
V gene: TRBV4-1
CDR3 protein: CASSQGMLVRGLGNEQFF

clone size: NA
V gene: TRBV28
CDR3 protein: CASSTGGAYEQYF

clone size: many
V gene: TRBV7-8
CDR3 protein: CASSRLGTANTEAFF

clone size: many
V gene: TRBV19
CDR3 protein: CASSPGQANTGELFF

clone size: many
V gene: TRBV4-2
CDR3 protein: CASSQVSPRDGELFF

clone size: NA
V gene: TRBV5-1
CDR3 protein: CASSLQGIHEQYF

clone size: NA
V gene: TRBV27
CDR3 protein: CASSFTSGSYKNIQYF

clone size: few
V gene: TRBV10-3
CDR3 protein: CARSSGYEQYF

clone size: once
V gene: TRBV4-3
CDR3 protein: CASSRAGQGLLYGYTF

clone size: few
V gene: TRBV5-4
CDR3 protein: CASSFGQQETQYF

clone size: many
V gene: TRBV4-3
CDR3 protein: CASSQDPYRRDKNIQYF

clone size: NA
V gene: TRBV7-2
CDR3 protein: CASSPQRKEQYF